This T cell receptor (beta chain) was identified in a study of T-cell memory formation after mild COVID-19. About the research overall: Across donors, TCR clusters were largely donor specific. Overall study results and limits: CD4+ contracting clones were mainly CM and EM; CD8+ ones, EMRA. Cross-reactive memory apparently joined, as some responding clones appeared in pre-infection memory.

This clonotype has only a few counts. The antigen remains undetermined. TCR alpha and TCR beta cDNA libraries with sample barcodes and UMIs came from 5'RACE using constant-segment primers. TCRdb re-called the 5' RACE reads with MiXCR, one entry per CDR3 protein. Of around 340,000 distinct CDR3 sequences in the sample, around 13% were seen once. Specimen: PBMCs or a T cell subset sorted from them (not recorded which). The clonotype was recovered from a man aged 18 to 29 who had mild COVID-19 (a few samples of this study predate the infection). Cell type and time point are not known.

In DNA, the CDR3 is TGTGCCAGCCGACCGGACGGACCTACTGAGACCCAGTACTTC. Protein: CASRPDGPTETQYF. V and J are TRBV5-4 and TRBJ2-5; no definite D call. This CDR3 is built from 14 residues. Between the trimmed V and J ends, which lost 7 bases and 5 bases, there was a span of 18 bases. CDR1 is SGHNT, CDR2 YYREEE, per germline (reference sequence).